This paragraph covers one T cell receptor (beta chain) sequence. These data belong to a study of brain T cells in children with intractable seizures. Germline values: CDR1 MGHRA, CDR2 YSYEKL. The CDR3 has 15 residues. Trimming took off 3 bases at V and 3 bases at J, with 14 bases between the two ends. Stated time point: blood from clinic visit 5 months post-surgery; TSC patient then seizure free. Only cases whose brain tissue showed the highest T cell transcript signatures were sequenced. The protocol was immunoSEQ multiplex PCR, while the TCRdb copy is restricted to in-frame clones and leaves out a portion. Of under 400,000 clones in the sample, roughly 92% were seen once.

The clonotype originates from a boy younger than two with tuberous sclerosis and intractable seizures. The sample was peripheral blood, taken more than 4 months after surgery. The chain carries TRBV4-1 and TRBJ1-2, with TRBD1 as a possible D gene (5 bases). The DNA for the CDR3 is TGCGCCAGCAGCCAGGGGCCGGGCCGCGACTATGGCTACACCTTC. Residues: CASSQGPGRDYGYTF.